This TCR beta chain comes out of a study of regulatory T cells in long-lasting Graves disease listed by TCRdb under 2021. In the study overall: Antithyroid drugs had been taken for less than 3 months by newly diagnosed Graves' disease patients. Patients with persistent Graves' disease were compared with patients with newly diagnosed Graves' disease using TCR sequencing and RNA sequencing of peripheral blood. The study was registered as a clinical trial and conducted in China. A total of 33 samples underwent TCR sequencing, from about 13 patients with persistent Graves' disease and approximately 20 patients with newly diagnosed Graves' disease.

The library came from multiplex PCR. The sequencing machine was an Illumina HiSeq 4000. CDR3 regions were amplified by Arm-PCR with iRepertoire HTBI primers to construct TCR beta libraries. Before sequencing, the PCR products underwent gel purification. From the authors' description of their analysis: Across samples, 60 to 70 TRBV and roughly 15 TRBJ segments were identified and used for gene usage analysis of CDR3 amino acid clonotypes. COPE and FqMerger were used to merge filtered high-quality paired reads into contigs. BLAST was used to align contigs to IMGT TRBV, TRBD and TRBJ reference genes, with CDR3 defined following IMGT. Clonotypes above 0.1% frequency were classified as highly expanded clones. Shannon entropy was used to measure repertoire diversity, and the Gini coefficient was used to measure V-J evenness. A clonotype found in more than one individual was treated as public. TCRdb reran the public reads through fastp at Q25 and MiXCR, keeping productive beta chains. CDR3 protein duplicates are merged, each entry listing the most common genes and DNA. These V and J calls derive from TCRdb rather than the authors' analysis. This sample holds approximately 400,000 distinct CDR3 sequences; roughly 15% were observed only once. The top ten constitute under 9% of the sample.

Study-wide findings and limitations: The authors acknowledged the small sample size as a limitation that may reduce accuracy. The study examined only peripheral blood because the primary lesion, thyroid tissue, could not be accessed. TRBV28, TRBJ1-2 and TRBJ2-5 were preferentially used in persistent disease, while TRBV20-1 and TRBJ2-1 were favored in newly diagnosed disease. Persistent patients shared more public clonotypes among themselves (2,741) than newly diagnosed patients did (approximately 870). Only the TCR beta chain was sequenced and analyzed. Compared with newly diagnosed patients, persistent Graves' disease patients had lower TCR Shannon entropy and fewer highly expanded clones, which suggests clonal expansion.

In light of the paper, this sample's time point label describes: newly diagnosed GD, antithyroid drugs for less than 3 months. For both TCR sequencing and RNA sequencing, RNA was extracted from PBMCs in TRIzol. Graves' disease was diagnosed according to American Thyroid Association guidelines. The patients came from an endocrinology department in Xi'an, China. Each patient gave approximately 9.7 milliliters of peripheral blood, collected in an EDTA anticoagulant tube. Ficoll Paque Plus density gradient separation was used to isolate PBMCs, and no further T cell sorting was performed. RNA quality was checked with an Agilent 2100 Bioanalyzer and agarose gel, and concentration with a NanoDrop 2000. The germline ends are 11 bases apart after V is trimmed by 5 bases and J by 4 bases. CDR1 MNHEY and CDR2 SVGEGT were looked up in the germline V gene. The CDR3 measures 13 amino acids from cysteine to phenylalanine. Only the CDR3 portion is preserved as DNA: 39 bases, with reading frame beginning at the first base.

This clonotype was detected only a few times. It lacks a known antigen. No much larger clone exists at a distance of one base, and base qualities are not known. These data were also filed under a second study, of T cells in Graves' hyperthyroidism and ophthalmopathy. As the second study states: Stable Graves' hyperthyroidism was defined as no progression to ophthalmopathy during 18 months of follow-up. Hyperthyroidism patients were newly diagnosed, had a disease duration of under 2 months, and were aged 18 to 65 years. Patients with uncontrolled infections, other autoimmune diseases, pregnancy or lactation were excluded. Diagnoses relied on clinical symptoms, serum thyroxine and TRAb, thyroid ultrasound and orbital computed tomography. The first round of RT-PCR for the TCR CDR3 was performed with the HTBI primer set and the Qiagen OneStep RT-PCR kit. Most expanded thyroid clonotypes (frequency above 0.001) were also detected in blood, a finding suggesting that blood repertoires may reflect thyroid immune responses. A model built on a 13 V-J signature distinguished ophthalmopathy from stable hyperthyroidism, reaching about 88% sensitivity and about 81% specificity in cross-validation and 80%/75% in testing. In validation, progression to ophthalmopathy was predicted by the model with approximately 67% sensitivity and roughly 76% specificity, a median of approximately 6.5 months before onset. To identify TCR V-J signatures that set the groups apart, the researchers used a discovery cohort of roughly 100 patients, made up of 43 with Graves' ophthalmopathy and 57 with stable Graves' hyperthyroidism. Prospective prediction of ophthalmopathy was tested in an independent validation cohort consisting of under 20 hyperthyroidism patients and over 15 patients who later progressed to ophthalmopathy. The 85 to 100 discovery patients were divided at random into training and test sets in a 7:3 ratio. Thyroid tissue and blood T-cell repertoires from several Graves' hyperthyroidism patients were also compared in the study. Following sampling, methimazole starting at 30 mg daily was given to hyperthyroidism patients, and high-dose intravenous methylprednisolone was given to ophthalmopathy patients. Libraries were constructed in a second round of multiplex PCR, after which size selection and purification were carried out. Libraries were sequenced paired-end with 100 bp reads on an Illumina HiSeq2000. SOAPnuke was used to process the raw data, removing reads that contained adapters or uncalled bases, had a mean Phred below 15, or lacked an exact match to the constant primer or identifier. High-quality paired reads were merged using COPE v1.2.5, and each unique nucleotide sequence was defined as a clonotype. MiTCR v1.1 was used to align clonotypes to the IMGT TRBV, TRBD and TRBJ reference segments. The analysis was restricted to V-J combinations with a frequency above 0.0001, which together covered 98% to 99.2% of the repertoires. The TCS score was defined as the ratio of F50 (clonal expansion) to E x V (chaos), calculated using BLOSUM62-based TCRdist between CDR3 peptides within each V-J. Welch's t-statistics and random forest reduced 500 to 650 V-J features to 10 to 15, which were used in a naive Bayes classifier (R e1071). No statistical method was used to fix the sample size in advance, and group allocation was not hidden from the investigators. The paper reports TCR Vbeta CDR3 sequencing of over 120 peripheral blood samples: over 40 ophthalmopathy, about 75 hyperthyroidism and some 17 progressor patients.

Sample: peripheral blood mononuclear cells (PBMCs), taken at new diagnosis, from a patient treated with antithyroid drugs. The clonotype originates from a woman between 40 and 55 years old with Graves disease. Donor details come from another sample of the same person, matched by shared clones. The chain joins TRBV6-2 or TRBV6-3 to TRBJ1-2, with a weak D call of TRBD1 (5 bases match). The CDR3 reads CASSREGIYGYTF. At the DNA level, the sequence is TGTGCCAGCAGTCGGGAGGGGATCTATGGCTACACCTTC.